The clone carrying this T cell receptor (beta chain) was seen repeatedly, ten times or more. The antigen remains unidentified. V dropped 4 bases and J dropped 4; count of bases not matched to a gene: 11. Germline assignment: CDR1 LNHDA and CDR2 SQIVND (reference sequence). The length of the CDR3 is 16 residues. This sample was taken from a study of T-cell memory formation after mild COVID-19. Broader study findings: Pre-infection memory held some responding clones, suggesting pre-existing cross-reactive T cells responded. Among CD4+ contracting clones, most were CM and EM, and CD8+ ones EMRA.

TCRdb re-called the 5' RACE reads through MiXCR, storing one row per CDR3 protein. The sample lists roughly 220,000 distinct CDR3 sequences, more than 8% occurring once. Sequencing used PBMCs or a T cell subset sorted from them (not recorded which). The chain couples TRBV19 to TRBJ2-3, with 7 positions matching TRBD2. The clonotype originates from a man aged 18-30 years who had mild COVID-19 (a few samples of this study predate the infection). Cell type and time point are not known. The CDR3 DNA reads TGTGCCAGTAGTACCCTGCGGCGGGGGATAGCAGATACGCAGTATTTT. Amino acid sequence: CASSTLRRGIADTQYF.